This TCR beta chain emerged from a study of T cells in severe cutaneous drug reactions (dated 2019 in TCRdb). Notes on the research overall: Recruitment took place between the early 2010s and the late 2010s, drawing patients from Taiwan, Thailand and a European registry network. Assignment of the culprit drug relied on both the Naranjo algorithm and the ALDEN drug causality algorithm. Blister fluids/cells, PBMC and other biological samples were taken from patients in the acute stage or the recovery stage. Only patients with a probable or definite SJS/TEN or DRESS diagnosis by RegiSCAR criteria were enrolled. To build the libraries, iRepertoire multiplex PCR was used, and the authors pointed to a comparison in which iRepertoire and 5' RACE methods, with or without UMI, captured abundant clonotypes similarly. Single-cell sequencing, quantitative PCR validation, functional assays and transgenic mouse experiments were combined with bulk TCR sequencing.

The donors whose samples were sequenced had carbamazepine-induced Stevens-Johnson syndrome or toxic epidermal necrolysis (CBZ-SJS/TEN). Peripheral blood repertoires were obtained from CBZ-SJS/TEN patients of Han Chinese (about 5) and European (about 6) origin. To search for drug-specific clonotypes, the T cell receptor repertoires of patients with drug-induced severe cutaneous adverse reactions were profiled by next-generation sequencing. RNA was isolated from either blister cells of skin lesions or peripheral blood mononuclear cells. Remarks on this clonotype: The specificity of this receptor is unknown.

For both bulk and single-cell sequencing, libraries were prepared with the iRepertoire multiplex PCR system using TCR subtype-specific primers. Multiplex PCR with primers targeting V, D and J gene regions was used to generate bulk TCR beta libraries. Bulk TCR library preparation used roughly 100-550 ng of RNA per sample as input. An Illumina MiSeq was used to sequence bulk TCR beta amplicons. For the original study's pipeline: Sample misassignments and low-quality sequencing reads were removed through quality control steps. CDR3 was defined as the amino acids lying between the Y[YFLI]C motif of the V-gene and the [FW]GXGT motif of the J-segment. The IMGT database served as the reference for assigning TRBV and TRBJ genes and CDR3 clonotypes. Per-sample TRBV expression was normalized to the mean of the same gene in PBMC from 40 or so healthy donors. Each entry corresponds to one CDR3 protein sequence from reads that TCRdb reprocessed, and DNA is not given. The V and J calls were not made by the authors but by TCRdb's processing. The data table for this sample lists just over 20,000 distinct CDR3 sequences. The leading ten clones occupy just under 7.5% of the sample.

The full study reports these points: Although undetectable or scarce in tolerant-control and healthy-donor PBMC, a public TCRbeta CDR3 was found in all seven CBZ-SJS/TEN blister samples, at a mean of approximately 14%. A strong increase in TRBV12-4 usage was observed in CBZ-SJS/TEN patients, with averages of around 32% in blister cells and about 5% in PBMC. Whether the public TCR generalizes to SJS/TEN caused by other drugs was noted by the authors as still needing further study.

Including the terminal cysteine and phenylalanine, the CDR3 comprises 13 residues. No DNA appears here. CDR1 and CDR2 are drawn from the germline V gene: SNHLY, FYNNEI. The clonotype comes from a human donor with toxic epidermal necrolysis, a severe cutaneous drug reaction. The source material was PBMCs. The rearrangement joined TRBV2 to TRBJ2-5. This receptor carries the CDR3 CASSVDRRETQYF.